The present T cell receptor (beta chain) was sequenced within a study of PD-1 blockade in classical Hodgkin lymphoma. Study conclusions and caveats: Unlike CD8+ TCR diversity, which did not rise significantly by C4D1, CD4+ TCR diversity did.

This table comes from immunoSEQ multiplex PCR, and its TCRdb copy is limited to in-frame clones, with some not included. The table lists roughly 56,000 clones, 85% to 90% of them singletons. This clone was found once. The antigen is unknown. Relapses following autologous stem cell transplantation were seen in all patients, with brentuximab vedotin exposure varying. The TCR sequence derives from a human donor with classical Hodgkin lymphoma. Sample: peripheral blood mononuclear cells (PBMCs), taken before the second cycle of nivolumab.

CDR3 sequence reads: CTSSQVAGGVPQFETQYF. The CDR3 DNA follows: TGCACCAGCAGCCAAGTTGCGGGGGGGGTGCCACAGTTCGAGACCCAGTACTTC. The J gene is TRBJ2-5, the V gene TRBV1; the tabulated D call, TRBD2, remains unverified against the DNA. TRBV1 constitutes a pseudogene. The CDR3 loop spans 18 amino acids.